What follows is one T cell receptor (beta chain) and its context. Through a sample-barcoded 5' primer and a J-beta primer mix, a second PCR was run for roughly 7 to 11 cycles. TCRdb reprocessed the 5' RACE reads via MiXCR and lists one record per CDR3 protein. In the table there are 2 million or so distinct CDR3 sequences, about 50% of which are singletons. These data come from a study of blood T cells in healthy people across ages. Sample: blood. This sequence originates from a woman aged 35 to 49 in good health.

This CDR3 is CASSLYPQRGGWNEQFF. As DNA, the CDR3 is TGTGCCAGCAGTTTATATCCCCAGCGGGGGGGTTGGAATGAGCAGTTCTTC. The V gene is TRBV27, the J gene TRBJ2-1; 10 positions match TRBD2. CDR1 and CDR2 from the germline V gene are MNHEY and SMNVEV (reference sequence). The CDR3 runs 17 residues. V was pared by 1 base and J by 7 bases, with 10 bases of the junction left unmatched.